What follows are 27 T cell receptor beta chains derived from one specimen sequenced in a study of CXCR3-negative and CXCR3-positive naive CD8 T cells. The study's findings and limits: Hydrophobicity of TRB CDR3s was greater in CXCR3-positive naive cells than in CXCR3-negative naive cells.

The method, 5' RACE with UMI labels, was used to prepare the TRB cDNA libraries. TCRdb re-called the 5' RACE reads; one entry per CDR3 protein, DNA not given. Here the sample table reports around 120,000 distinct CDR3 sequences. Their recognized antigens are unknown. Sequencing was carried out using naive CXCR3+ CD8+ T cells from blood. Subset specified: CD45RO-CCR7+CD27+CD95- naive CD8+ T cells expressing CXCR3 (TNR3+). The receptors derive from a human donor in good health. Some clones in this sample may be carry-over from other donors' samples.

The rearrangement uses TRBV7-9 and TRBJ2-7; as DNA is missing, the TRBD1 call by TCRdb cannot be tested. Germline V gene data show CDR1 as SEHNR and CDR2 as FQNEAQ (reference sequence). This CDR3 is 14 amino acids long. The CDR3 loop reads CASSTRDSTYEQYF.

The CDR3 protein is CSAIPGTAYNEQFF. The chain employs TRBV20-1 and TRBJ2-1; TCRdb proposes TRBD1, but this gene call is untestable without DNA. The V gene's germline CDR1 is DFQATT and CDR2 SNEGSKA (reference sequence). There are 14 residues in the CDR3.

Here the CDR3 reads CSVDPDRHYGYTF. The V gene is TRBV29-1, the J gene TRBJ1-2; TCRdb names TRBD1, which stays unverified in the absence of DNA. Germline CDR1 reads SQVTM; CDR2 reads ANQGSEA. The CDR3 loop spans 13 amino acids.

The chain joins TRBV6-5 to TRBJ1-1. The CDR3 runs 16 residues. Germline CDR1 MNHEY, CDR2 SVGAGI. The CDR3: CASSYGTGTLNTEAFF.

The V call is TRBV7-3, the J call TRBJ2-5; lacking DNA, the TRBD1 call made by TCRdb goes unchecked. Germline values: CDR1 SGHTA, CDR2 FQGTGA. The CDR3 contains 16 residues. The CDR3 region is CASSLTPLGGQETQYF.

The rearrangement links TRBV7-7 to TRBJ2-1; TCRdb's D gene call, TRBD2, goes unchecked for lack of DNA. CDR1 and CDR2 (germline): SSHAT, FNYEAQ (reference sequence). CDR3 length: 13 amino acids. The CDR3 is CASSLAGLNEQFF.

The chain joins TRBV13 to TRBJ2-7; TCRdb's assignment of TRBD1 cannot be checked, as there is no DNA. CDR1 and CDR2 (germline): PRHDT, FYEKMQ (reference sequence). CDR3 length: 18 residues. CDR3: CASSLSLSQGALGYEQYF.

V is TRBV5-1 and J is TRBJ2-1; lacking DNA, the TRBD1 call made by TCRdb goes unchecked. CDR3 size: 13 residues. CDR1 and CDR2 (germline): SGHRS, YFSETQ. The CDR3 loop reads CASSGTGFNEQFF.

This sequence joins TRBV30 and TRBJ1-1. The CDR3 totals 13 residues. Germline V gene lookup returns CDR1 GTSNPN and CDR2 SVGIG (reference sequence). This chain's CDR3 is CAWKEKPNTEAFF.

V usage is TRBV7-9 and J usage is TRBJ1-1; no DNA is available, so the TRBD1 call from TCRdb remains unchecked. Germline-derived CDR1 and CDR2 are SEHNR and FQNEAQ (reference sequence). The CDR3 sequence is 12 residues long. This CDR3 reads CASGGQGTEAFF.

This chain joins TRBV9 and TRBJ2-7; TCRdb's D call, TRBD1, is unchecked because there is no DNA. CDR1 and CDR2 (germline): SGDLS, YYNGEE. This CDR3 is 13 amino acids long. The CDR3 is CASSPWTGYEQYF.

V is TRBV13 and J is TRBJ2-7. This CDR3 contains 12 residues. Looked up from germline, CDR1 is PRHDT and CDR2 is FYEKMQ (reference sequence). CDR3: CASSLEDGEQYF.

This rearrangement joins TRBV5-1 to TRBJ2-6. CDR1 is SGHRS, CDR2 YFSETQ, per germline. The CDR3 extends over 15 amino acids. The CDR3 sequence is CASSITGSGANVLTF.

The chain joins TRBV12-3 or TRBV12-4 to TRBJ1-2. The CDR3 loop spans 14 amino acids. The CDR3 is CASSLVGELNGYTF.

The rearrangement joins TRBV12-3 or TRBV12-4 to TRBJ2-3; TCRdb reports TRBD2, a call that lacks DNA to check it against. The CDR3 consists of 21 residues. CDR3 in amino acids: CASSFPGSAGGSDTATDTQYF.

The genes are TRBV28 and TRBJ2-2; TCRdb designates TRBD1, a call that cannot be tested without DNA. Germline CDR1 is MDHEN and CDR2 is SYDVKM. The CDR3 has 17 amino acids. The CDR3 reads CASSSPSDRGWTGELFF. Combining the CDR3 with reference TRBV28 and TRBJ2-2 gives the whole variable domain DVKVTQSSRYLVKRTGEKVFLECVQDMDHENMFWYRQDPGLGLRLIYFSYDVKMKEKGDIPEGYSVSREKKERFSLILESASTNQTSMYLCASSSPSDRGWTGELFFGEGSRLTVL.

The CDR3 is CASSLLTAVANEKLFF. The gene calls are TRBV4-3 and TRBJ1-4. The CDR3 totals 16 residues. CDR1 and CDR2 (germline): LGHNA, YSLEER.

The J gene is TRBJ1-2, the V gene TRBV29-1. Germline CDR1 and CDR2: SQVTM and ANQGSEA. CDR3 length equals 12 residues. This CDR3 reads CSVLEGGYGYTF.

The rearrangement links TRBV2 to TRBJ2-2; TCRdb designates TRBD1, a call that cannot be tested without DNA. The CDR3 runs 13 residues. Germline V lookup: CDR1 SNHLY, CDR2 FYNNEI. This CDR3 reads CASRHRDAGELFF.

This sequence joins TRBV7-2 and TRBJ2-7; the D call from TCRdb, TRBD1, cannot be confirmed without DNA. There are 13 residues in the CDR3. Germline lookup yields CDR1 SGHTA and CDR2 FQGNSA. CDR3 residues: CASSRDGAYEQYF.

CDR3 protein: CASSQGRRGHEQYF. This chain uses TRBV4-3 with TRBJ2-7; TCRdb reports TRBD1, a call that lacks DNA to check it against. In germline, CDR1 is LGHNA, CDR2 YSLEER. This CDR3 comprises 14 residues.

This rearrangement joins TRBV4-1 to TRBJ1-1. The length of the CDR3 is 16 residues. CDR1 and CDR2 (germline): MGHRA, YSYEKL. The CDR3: CASSQDWYSMNTEAFF.

CDR3 region: CASSSYPVTNTEAFF. V is TRBV11-1 and J is TRBJ1-1. The V gene's germline CDR1 is SGHAT and CDR2 FQDESV (reference sequence). This CDR3 has 15 residues. Supplemented by reference TRBV11-1 and TRBJ1-1, the full variable domain reads EAEVAQSPRYKITEKSQAVAFWCDPISGHATLYWYRQILGQGPELLVQFQDESVVDDSQLPKDRFSAERLKGVDSTLKIQPAELGDSAMYLCASSSYPVTNTEAFFGQGTRLTVV.

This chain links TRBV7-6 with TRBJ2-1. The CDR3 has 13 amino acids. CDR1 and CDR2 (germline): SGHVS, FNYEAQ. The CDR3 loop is CASSSRSYNEQFF. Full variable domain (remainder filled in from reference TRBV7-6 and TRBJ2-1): GAGVSQSPRYKVTKRGQDVALRCDPISGHVSLYWYRQALGQGPEFLTYFNYEAQQDKSGLPNDRFSAERPEGSISTLTIQRTEQRDSAMYRCASSSRSYNEQFFGPGTRLTVL.

The chain's CDR3 is CSARLGEADYNEQFF. The chain recombines TRBV20-1 with TRBJ2-1; TCRdb lists TRBD2, though no DNA is available to test this call. This CDR3 comprises 15 residues. CDR1 DFQATT and CDR2 SNEGSKA come from the germline V gene (reference sequence).

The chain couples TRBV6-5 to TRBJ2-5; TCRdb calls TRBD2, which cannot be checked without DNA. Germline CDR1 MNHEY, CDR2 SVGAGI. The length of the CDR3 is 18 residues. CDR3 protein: CASSQSPLREGRLETQYF.

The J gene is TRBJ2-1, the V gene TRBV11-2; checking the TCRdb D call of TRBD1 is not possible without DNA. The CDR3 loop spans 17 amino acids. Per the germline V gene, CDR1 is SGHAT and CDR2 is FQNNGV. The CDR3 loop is CASSLGTGSSSYNEQFF.